The 4 T cell receptor beta chains reported below all come from one sample, sequenced in a study of tumor and adjacent non-tumor tissue in lung cancer. RNA was extracted from bulk tissue without any cell sorting. Distant lung tissue was collected more than 3 cm away from the tumor edge. The library came from three nested PCR rounds adapted from ARM-PCR protocols. TCRdb ran MiXCR on the multiplex PCR reads and lists one entry per CDR3 protein. This sample has 50,000 to 60,000 distinct CDR3 sequences; 74% occur once, and the top ten carry roughly 25%. Sequenced material: distant non-tumor lung tissue. The receptors were gathered from a woman aged 55-70 years with non-small cell lung cancer.

About this clonotype: A junction boundary mismatches the germline segment, possibly from a read error. The rearrangement joins TRBV4-3 to TRBJ2-1; 8 bases agree with TRBD2. Germline CDR1 LGHNA, CDR2 YSLEER. The CDR3 is 17 residues long. The CDR3 here is CASSQASGLTGGNEQFF. DNA for the CDR3: TGCGCCAGTAGCCAAGCATCGGGACTAACGGGAGGGAATGAGCAGTTCTTC.

For this clonotype: Being one base from a much bigger clone, this may be a read error. This sequence joins TRBV28 and TRBJ1-2; no clear D. Per the germline V gene, CDR1 is MDHEN and CDR2 is SYDVKM. The CDR3 loop spans 14 amino acids. Trimming took 6 bases from V and 4 from J, leaving 15 bases between them. The CDR3 sequence: CASSTQAVSYGYTF. In DNA, the CDR3 is TGTGCCAGCAGCACCCAAGCGGTCAGCTATGGCTACACCTTC.

This rearrangement joins TRBV11-2 to TRBJ2-1; D is ambiguous. Trimming cost V 6 bases and J 4 bases, with 13 bases left between them. The CDR3 is made up of 14 amino acids. Looked up from germline, CDR1 is SGHAT and CDR2 is FQNNGV. The CDR3 spells CASSFPGAYNEQFF. DNA of the CDR3: TGTGCCAGCAGTTTTCCCGGTGCATACAATGAGCAGTTCTTC.

As concerns this clonotype: The junction departs from germline at one end; a sequencing error may be responsible. This rearrangement joins TRBV20-1 to TRBJ2-2; TRBD1 is a possible D gene (6 bases). Germline V CDR1 and CDR2: DFQATT, SNEGSKA (reference sequence). This CDR3 is 15 amino acids long. This CDR3 reads CSARATGRDTGEPFF. The CDR3 DNA is TGCAGTGCTAGAGCCACAGGACGGGACACCGGGGAGCCGTTTTTT.